This is a list of T cell receptor beta chains from one sample in a study of blood T cell repertoires in COVID-19. The repertoire was sequenced with immunoSEQ multiplex PCR; TCRdb's copy has only in-frame clones and lacks some. Of some 270,000 clones detected, roughly 89% appear once; the ten largest clones hold 1.5% to 2%. The sample taken for sequencing was PBMCs or T cells enriched from blood (not recorded which). The source of these receptors is a woman in her sixties or seventies who had recovered from COVID-19. The CDR3 runs from the conserved cysteine through the conserved F or W. The D gene is left open where the match is weak. Rows give clone size only sometimes, using once, few, many, or a class for an expanded clone.

TRBV7-3,NA,NA,TRBJ2-2,TGTGCCAGCAGCTTCACAGGATCCGGGGAGCTGTTTTTT,CASSFTGSGELFF
TRBV5-6,TRBD1,NA,TRBJ1-5,TGTGCCAGCAGCTTGTATATAGGGGGCACCAGCAATCAGCCCCAGCATTTT,CASSLYIGGTSNQPQHF
TRBV28,TRBD1,NA,TRBJ2-1,TGTGCCAGCAGTTCTGGACAGGTTTCCTACAATGAGCAGTTCTTC,CASSSGQVSYNEQFF
TRBV6-5,NA,NA,TRBJ1-1,TGTGCCAGCAGTCCTCTGGAGGGCTTGAACACTGAAGCTTTCTTT,CASSPLEGLNTEAFF
TRBV4-1,NA,NA,TRBJ1-3,TGCGCCAGCAGCCAAGCGGACAATGGTGTCACCATATATTTT,CASSQADNGVTIYF
TRBV7-2,NA,once,TRBJ1-2,TGTGCCAGCAGCGTCGGGTTGCAGAAATACGCTAACTATGGCTACACCTTC,CASSVGLQKYANYGYTF
TRBV7-9,NA,NA,TRBJ1-1,TGTGCCAGCAGCTTAGCGGCAGGGACTAGCACTGAAGCTTTCTTT,CASSLAAGTSTEAFF
TRBV28,NA,NA,TRBJ1-1,TGTGCCAGCAGCCCTGGACAGATTTACACTGAAGCTTTCTTT,CASSPGQIYTEAFF
TRBV5-1,TRBD2,once,TRBJ2-1,TGCGCCAGCAGCCAAGAGACTAGCGGGAGCTACAATGAGCAGTTCTTC,CASSQETSGSYNEQFF
TRBV4-2,TRBD2,NA,TRBJ2-1,TGTGCCAGCAGCCAAGAAGCTAGCGGGTACTACAATGAGCAGTTCTTC,CASSQEASGYYNEQFF
TRBV6-5,TRBD1,NA,TRBJ1-2,TGTGCCAGCACCACAGGGGCCTATGGCTACACCTTC,CASTTGAYGYTF
TRBV5-1,NA,NA,TRBJ1-2,TGCGCCACCGATGGCCGTTCAGACTATGGCTACACCTTC,CATDGRSDYGYTF
TRBV5-8,TRBD1,NA,TRBJ1-1,TGTGCCAGCAGCACGGGACAGGGGGCGTTCGACACTGAAGCTTTCTTT,CASSTGQGAFDTEAFF
TRBV2,NA,NA,TRBJ1-1,TGTGCCAGCAGCGTACAGGGCACTGAAGCTTTCTTT,CASSVQGTEAFF
TRBV2,TRBD1,NA,TRBJ1-2,TGTGCCAGCAGTGATGGACAGGGCGGCTATGGTTATGGCTACACCTTC,CASSDGQGGYGYGYTF
TRBV14,TRBD1,few,TRBJ1-5,TGTGCCAGCAGCCACCACACCAGGGGGCAGGTTTATCAGCCCCAGCATTTT,CASSHHTRGQVYQPQHF
TRBV7-9,NA,NA,TRBJ1-6,TGTGCCAGCAGCTTAGATCGGAGTATCCCCCCCCTCCACTTT,CASSLDRSIPPLHF
TRBV7-9,NA,few,TRBJ2-2,TGTGCCAGCAGATTCTACACCGGGGAGCTGTTTTTT,CASRFYTGELFF
TRBV30,NA,many,TRBJ1-3,TGTGCCTGGAGTGTAGGGGCCGGAAACACCATATATTTT,CAWSVGAGNTIYF
TRBV21-1,NA,NA,TRBJ1-5,TGTGCCAGCAGCAGACAGCAGCCCCAGCATTTT,CASSRQQPQHF
TRBV5-5,NA,NA,TRBJ1-1,TGTGCCAGCAGCTTGGTCTATATTGGGAGGAACAGTGAAGCTTTCTTT,CASSLVYIGRNSEAFF
TRBV28,TRBD1,NA,TRBJ1-5,TGTGCCAGCAGGGGGACAGGGAACAATCAGCCCCAGCATTTT,CASRGTGNNQPQHF
TRBV30,NA,NA,TRBJ2-5,TGTGCCTGGAGTACAGGATTGGAGACCCAGTACTTC,CAWSTGLETQYF
TRBV28,NA,NA,TRBJ2-5,TGTGCCAGCAGGTCAGGGAACCAAGAGACCCAGTACTTC,CASRSGNQETQYF
TRBV24-1,NA,NA,TRBJ2-1,TGTGCCACCAGTGGCGACAGCCGCTACGATGAGCAGTTCTTC,CATSGDSRYDEQFF
TRBV13,TRBD2,NA,TRBJ2-1,TGTGCCAGCAGCCGATACGGGGGGGTTGGGTACAATGAGCAGTTCTTC,CASSRYGGVGYNEQFF
TRBV5-1,TRBD1,NA,TRBJ2-5,TGCGCCAGCTCATCCGGACAGGGGCAAGAGACCCAGTACTTC,CASSSGQGQETQYF
TRBV11-1,NA,NA,TRBJ1-6,TGTGCCAGCAGCCCGACAGAGAATTCACCCCTCCACTTT,CASSPTENSPLHF
TRBV28,TRBD1,NA,TRBJ1-2,TGTGCCAGCAGTTTAAGAGGCAGGGGGCCCTTACGCTACACCTTC,CASSLRGRGPLRYTF
TRBV15,NA,NA,TRBJ1-3,TGTGCCACCAGCCCGTATCGCGGGGCTGGAAACACCATATATTTT,CATSPYRGAGNTIYF
TRBV9,TRBD1,NA,TRBJ1-2,TGTGCCAGCGACAGGGGCCCAAGCCCCTATGGCTACACCTTC,CASDRGPSPYGYTF
TRBV25-1,NA,NA,TRBJ2-1,TGTGCCAGCAGTGAAATCCCTAGCGTTTACAATGAGCAGTTCTTC,CASSEIPSVYNEQFF
TRBV7-3,TRBD1,NA,TRBJ1-2,TGTGCCAGCAGCTTACGCGGACAGGGTGACTATGGCTACACCTTC,CASSLRGQGDYGYTF
TRBV28,TRBD2,NA,TRBJ2-7,TGTGCCAGCAGCCCTAGACTAGCGGGATTTACCGGAGACGAGCAGTACTTC,CASSPRLAGFTGDEQYF
TRBV2,NA,NA,TRBJ2-3,TGTGCCAGCACCGGTGGGGGGGATACGCAGTATTTT,CASTGGGDTQYF
TRBV6-9,TRBD1,NA,TRBJ2-7,TGTGCCAGCAGTTACCGACCAGGACAGGGGGCGACGGACGAGCAGTACTTC,CASSYRPGQGATDEQYF
TRBV11-2,TRBD1,NA,TRBJ2-5,TGTGCCAGCAGCTCGCGACAGGGAAAACAAGAGACCCAGTACTTC,CASSSRQGKQETQYF
TRBV10-3,NA,NA,TRBJ1-1,TGTGCCATCACTGGGCGGAGGGGGGGAAGGAACACTGAAGCTTTCTTT,CAITGRRGGRNTEAFF
TRBV2,NA,NA,TRBJ1-1,TGTGCCAGCAGTGAATACAGACAACTCGTGAACACTGAAGCTTTCTTT,CASSEYRQLVNTEAFF
TRBV4-1,TRBD2,NA,TRBJ2-2,TGCGCCAGCAGCCATGCTAGCACTAGCGCCCAAGAGGGAGAGCTGTTTTTT,CASSHASTSAQEGELFF
TRBV30,TRBD2,NA,TRBJ2-1,TGTGCCTGGAGTGTTGCGGGGGGGCCTTATGAGCAGTTCTTC,CAWSVAGGPYEQFF
TRBV30,TRBD2,NA,TRBJ2-3,TGTGCCTGGAGTGCCGGAAATAGCGGGGTTTCAGATACGCAGTATTTT,CAWSAGNSGVSDTQYF
TRBV28,NA,once,TRBJ2-1,TGTGCCAGCAGACCACTAGACGCCTACAATGAGCAGTTCTTC,CASRPLDAYNEQFF
TRBV3-1/TRBV3-2,TRBD2,NA,TRBJ2-2,TGTGCCAGCAGCCAGGCGGGGACTAGCGGGCGAAACACCGGGGAGCTGTTTTTT,CASSQAGTSGRNTGELFF
TRBV27,TRBD1,NA,TRBJ2-7,TGTGCCAGCAAAAGGACAGGGGGTTACGAGCAGTACTTC,CASKRTGGYEQYF
TRBV7-8,NA,NA,TRBJ1-2,TGTGCCAGCAGCTTAGGGTTAGGGGATGGCTACACCTTC,CASSLGLGDGYTF
TRBV19,NA,few,TRBJ2-1,TGTGCCAGTAGTATACAGGGTCCCTACAATGAGCAGTTCTTC,CASSIQGPYNEQFF
TRBV5-4,NA,NA,TRBJ2-7,TGTGCCAGCAGCCCCGACAGCTACGAGCAGTACTTC,CASSPDSYEQYF
TRBV5-1,NA,NA,TRBJ2-3,TGCGCCAGCAGCCCGGAGGGCACAGATACGCAGTATTTT,CASSPEGTDTQYF
TRBV4-1,TRBD1,many,TRBJ1-5,TGCGCCAGCAGCCACCCTGACAGGGTACGGATAGGGCATAATCAGCCCCAGCATTTT,CASSHPDRVRIGHNQPQHF
TRBV3-1/TRBV3-2,TRBD1,NA,TRBJ1-2,TGTGCCAGCAGCCTAAGACAGGGCGACTATGGCTACACCTTC,CASSLRQGDYGYTF
TRBV11-2,NA,NA,TRBJ2-1,TGTGCCAGCAGCTTAGGGAGCTCCTACAATGAGCAGTTCTTC,CASSLGSSYNEQFF
TRBV10-3,TRBD1,NA,TRBJ1-6,TGTGCCATAGGACAGGGGGCTGGGAATTCACCCCTCCACTTT,CAIGQGAGNSPLHF
TRBV27,TRBD2,NA,TRBJ2-3,TGTGCCAGCAGTCCCGGGACTACGGTAGATACGCAGTATTTT,CASSPGTTVDTQYF
TRBV4-1,NA,few,TRBJ2-5,TGCGCCAGCAGCCAAGATCAAGGAGGGACCCAAGAGACCCAGTACTTC,CASSQDQGGTQETQYF